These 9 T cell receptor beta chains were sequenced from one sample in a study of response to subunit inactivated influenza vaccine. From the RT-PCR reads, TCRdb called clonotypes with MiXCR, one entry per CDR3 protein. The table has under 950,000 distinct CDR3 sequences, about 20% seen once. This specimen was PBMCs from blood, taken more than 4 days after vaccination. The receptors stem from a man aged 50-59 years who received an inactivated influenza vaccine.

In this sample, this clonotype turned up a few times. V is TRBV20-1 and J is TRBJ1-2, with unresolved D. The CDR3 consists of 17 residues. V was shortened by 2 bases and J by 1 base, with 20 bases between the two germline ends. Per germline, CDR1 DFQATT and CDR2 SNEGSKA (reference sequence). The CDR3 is CSARYMAVERNNYGYTF. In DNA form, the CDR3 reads TGCAGTGCTAGATATATGGCAGTGGAACGTAATAACTATGGCTACACCTTC.

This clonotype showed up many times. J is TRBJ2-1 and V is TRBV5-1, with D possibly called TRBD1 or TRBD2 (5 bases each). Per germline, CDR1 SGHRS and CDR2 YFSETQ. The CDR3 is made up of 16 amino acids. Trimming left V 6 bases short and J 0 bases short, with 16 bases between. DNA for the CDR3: TGCGCCAGCAACGAGGGGATCCTTAGCTCCTACAATGAGCAGTTCTTC. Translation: CASNEGILSSYNEQFF.

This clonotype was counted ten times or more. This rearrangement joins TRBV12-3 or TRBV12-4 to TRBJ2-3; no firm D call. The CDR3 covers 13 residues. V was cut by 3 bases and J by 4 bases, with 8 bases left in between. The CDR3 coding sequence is TGTGCCAGCAGTTTGCTGAGTCCAGATACGCAGTATTTT. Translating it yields CASSLLSPDTQYF.

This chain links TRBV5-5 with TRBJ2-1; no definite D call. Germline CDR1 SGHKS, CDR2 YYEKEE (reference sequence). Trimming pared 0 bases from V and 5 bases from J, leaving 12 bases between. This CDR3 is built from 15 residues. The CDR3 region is CASSLAAVRDNEQFF. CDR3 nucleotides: TGTGCCAGCAGCTTGGCGGCGGTTCGAGACAATGAGCAGTTCTTC.

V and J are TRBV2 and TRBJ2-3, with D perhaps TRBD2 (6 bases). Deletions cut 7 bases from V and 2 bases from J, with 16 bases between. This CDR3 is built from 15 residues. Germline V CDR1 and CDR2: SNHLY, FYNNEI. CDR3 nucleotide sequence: TGTGCCAGCACGGCGCCGGGACTCACCACAGATACGCAGTATTTT. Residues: CASTAPGLTTDTQYF.

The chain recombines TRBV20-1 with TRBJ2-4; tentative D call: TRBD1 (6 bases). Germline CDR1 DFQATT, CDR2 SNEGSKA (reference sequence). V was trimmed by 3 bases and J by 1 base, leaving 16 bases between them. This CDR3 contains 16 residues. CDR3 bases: TGCAGTGCTAGTAATGTGCGCGACAGGGCCAAAAACATTCAGTACTTC. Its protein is CSASNVRDRAKNIQYF.

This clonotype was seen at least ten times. CDR3 sequence reads: CASSWGHSYGYTF. The CDR3 DNA reads as TGTGCCAGCAGCTGGGGACACAGCTATGGCTACACCTTC. V gene TRBV11-1 combines with J gene TRBJ1-2; possible D gene TRBD1, 6 bases. Per the germline V gene, CDR1 is SGHAT and CDR2 is FQDESV (reference sequence). Deletions cut 4 bases from V and 4 bases from J, with 10 bases between. The CDR3 sequence is 13 residues long.

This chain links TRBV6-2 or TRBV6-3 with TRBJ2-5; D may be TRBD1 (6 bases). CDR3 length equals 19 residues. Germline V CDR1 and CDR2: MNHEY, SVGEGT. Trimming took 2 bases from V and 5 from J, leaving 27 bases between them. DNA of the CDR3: TGTGCCAGCAGTTACCCCACAAACCGACACGTACAGGGAATGGAGACCCAGTACTTC. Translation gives CASSYPTNRHVQGMETQYF.

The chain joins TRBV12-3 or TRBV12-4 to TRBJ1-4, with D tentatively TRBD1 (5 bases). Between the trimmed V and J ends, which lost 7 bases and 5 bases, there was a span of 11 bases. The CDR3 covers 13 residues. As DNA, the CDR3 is TGTGCCAGCAACCCGGGGGAGAATGAAAAACTGTTTTTT. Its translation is CASNPGENEKLFF.